The sequence of this T cell receptor (beta chain) was determined in a study of chemoradiotherapy in HPV16-positive cancers. The overall study: Functional T-cell assays on a couple of HPV16-positive patients' cells defined candidate HPV-specific clones and common TCR motifs. Study-level points and caveats: Better recurrence-free survival went with HPV-responsive T-cell expansion in HPV16-positive patients. Only two HPV16-positive patients supplied the functional HPV-specificity definition.

Notes on this clone: Its cognate antigen is unknown.

The assay was immunoSEQ multiplex PCR, and TCRdb's table has in-frame clones only and misses some. The sample shows approximately 19,000 clones, 70% to 90% of them seen only once. V trimming: 5 bases; J trimming: 7 bases; junction bases outside the gene matches: 7. The CDR3 spans 14 residues. The germline V gene has CDR1 MNHNS and CDR2 SASEGT. The TCR originated in a human donor with HPV-associated anogenital cancer. The sequencing here drew on blood, taken from a patient who underwent chemoradiotherapy. The V call is TRBV6-1, the J call TRBJ1-4, with 7 bases identical to TRBD1. The CDR3 region has the DNA TGTGCCAGCAGTCAGGGGGAGGGAAGTGAAAAACTGTTTTTT. Its protein is CASSQGEGSEKLFF.